The source of this TCR beta chain is a study of T cell responses to AZD1222 COVID-19 vaccine. For the study at large: The analysis combined second doses at about 4 or about 12 weeks. General observations from the study: With two AZD1222 doses given, Spike-specific TCR breadth and depth both rose. Repertoires were obtained solely post-peak T cell response.

Clones were sequenced by immunoSEQ multiplex PCR, and TCRdb holds only the in-frame ones, with some missing. The sample shows roughly 150,000 clones, about 90% of them seen only once. Germline V gives CDR1 MNHEY, CDR2 SVGAGI. The V and J ends lost 2 bases and 1 base respectively, with 8 bases between them. The CDR3 runs 14 residues. This clone was seen a single time. What it binds is not known. The receptor's source is an adult in good health. The chain uses TRBV6-5 and TRBJ1-1; no definite D call. The sequences come from peripheral blood, collected on day 0 of AZD1222 vaccination. The CDR3 region is CASSYVTGNTEAFF. The CDR3 nucleotides read TGTGCCAGCAGTTACGTGACGGGGAACACTGAAGCTTTCTTT.